The 20 T cell receptor beta chains in this list originate from one sample, sequenced in a study of cytomegalovirus exposure and HLA in healthy donors. PCR involved 60 Vbeta and 13 Jbeta primers. The repertoire was sequenced with immunoSEQ multiplex PCR; TCRdb's copy has only in-frame clones and lacks some. The sample yields approximately 100,000 clones, 80% to 90% seen once. The source material was PBMCs. These TCRs come from a man aged 45-65 years in good health and CMV-seronegative.

The V and J genes are TRBV11-2 and TRBJ2-7, with D perhaps matching TRBD1 (6 bases). V lost 1 base and J 3 bases, leaving 16 bases between the germline ends. Germline V gene data show CDR1 as SGHAT and CDR2 as FQNNGV. This CDR3 spans 16 amino acids. CDR3 protein: CASSLGGRAPGYEQYV. CDR3 DNA sequence: TGTGCCAGCAGCTTAGGGGGGCGGGCCCCCGGCTACGAGCAGTACGTC.

The chain recombines TRBV6-1 with TRBJ1-2; no firm D call. The germline gives CDR1 MNHNS, CDR2 SASEGT. The V end was cut by 2 bases, the J end by 8 bases, with 6 bases between. The CDR3 runs 11 residues. Written as DNA, the CDR3 is TGTGCCAGCAGTGAATCGGGGGGCTACACCTTC. Amino acids: CASSESGGYTF.

The chain employs TRBV27 and TRBJ2-5, with 14 bases aligning to TRBD2. V shed 6 bases, J shed 5 bases, and the junction held 17 bases outside the gene matches. The CDR3 spans 19 residues. CDR1 and CDR2 (germline): MNHEY, SMNVEV (reference sequence). The CDR3 bases are TGTGCCAGCAGCTTTCGGACTAGCGGGGGGTCAGCACCCGGGGAGACCCAGTACTTC. The encoded protein is CASSFRTSGGSAPGETQYF.

The chain links TRBV5-4 to TRBJ2-7; 11 bases are a match to TRBD2. The CDR3 length is 16 residues. CDR1 is SGHNT, CDR2 YYREEE, per germline (reference sequence). V lost 4 bases to trimming and J lost 2 bases; unmatched junction nucleotides: 8. DNA for the CDR3: TGTGCCAGCAGCCCCGGGACTAGCGGACCCACCTACGAGCAGTACTTC. Translating it yields CASSPGTSGPTYEQYF. The whole variable domain, remainder taken from reference TRBV5-4 and TRBJ2-7, is ETGVTQSPTHLIKTRGQQVTLRCSSQSGHNTVSWYQQALGQGPQFIFQYYREEENGRGNFPPRFSGLQFPNYSSELNVNALELDDSALYLCASSPGTSGPTYEQYFGPGTRLTVT.

The J gene is TRBJ1-2, the V gene TRBV19; D is perhaps TRBD1 (5 bases). This CDR3 has 12 amino acids. Per germline, CDR1 LNHDA and CDR2 SQIVND (reference sequence). V was cut by 4 bases and J by 2 bases, with 5 bases left in between. This CDR3 reads CASSNRNYGYTF. CDR3 DNA sequence: TGTGCCAGTAGTAACAGGAACTATGGCTACACCTTC.

CDR3 nucleotides: TGTGCCAGCAGCCAACGGACAACAAGCGAGCAGTACTTC. This sequence encodes CASSQRTTSEQYF. This rearrangement joins TRBV14 to TRBJ2-5, with D perhaps matching TRBD1 (5 bases). The J call is uncertain, as TRBJ2-7 better fits the DNA end. CDR1 SGHDN and CDR2 FVKESK come from the germline V gene. The CDR3 runs to 13 residues.

This clone was picked up a small number of times. The gene calls are TRBV12-5 and TRBJ2-5, with 15 bases matching TRBD2. The CDR3 covers 16 residues. V shed 1 base and J 5 bases; nucleotides not matched to a gene: 2. Germline V gene data show CDR1 as LGHNT and CDR2 as FRNRAP. Here the CDR3 DNA reads TGTGCTAGTGGTTTGGGGACTAGCGGGGGGGTGGAGACCCAGTACTTC. It specifies CASGLGTSGGVETQYF. The full variable domain, with the rest looked up from reference TRBV12-5 and TRBJ2-5, is DARVTQTPRHKVTEMGQEVTMRCQPILGHNTVFWYRQTMMQGLELLAYFRNRAPLDDSGMPKDRFSAEMPDATLATLKIQPSEPRDSAVYFCASGLGTSGGVETQYFGPGTRLLVL.

DNA of the CDR3: TGTGCCAGCAGTTGGGGGGGGGCAAGCAATCAGCCCCAGCATTTT. It codes for CASSWGGASNQPQHF. This chain connects TRBV28 to TRBJ1-5; D possibly corresponds to TRBD1 (6 bases). Germline V gene sequence: CDR1 MDHEN, CDR2 SYDVKM. The CDR3 sequence is 15 residues long. The V end lost 4 bases, the J end lost 1 base, and 11 bases lay between the germline ends.

The V and J genes are TRBV29-1 and TRBJ1-2; tentatively, D is TRBD1 (6 bases). Germline V gene data show CDR1 as SQVTM and CDR2 as ANQGSEA. The CDR3 has 15 amino acids. The V gene lost 6 bases and the J gene lost 0 bases, with 17 bases spanning the gap. The CDR3 is CSVNGGAEANYGYTF. The DNA for the CDR3 is TGCAGCGTCAACGGGGGGGCCGAGGCTAACTATGGCTACACCTTC. Filled out from reference TRBV29-1 and TRBJ1-2, the complete variable domain reads SAVISQKPSRDICQRGTSLTIQCQVDSQVTMMFWYRQQPGQSLTLIATANQGSEATYESGFVIDKFPISRPNLTFSTLTVSNMSPEDSSIYLCSVNGGAEANYGYTFGSGTRLTVV.

This clone was recorded once. The rearrangement links TRBV18 to TRBJ2-5, with 9 bases fitting TRBD1. Germline CDR1 is KGHSH and CDR2 is LQKENI. The CDR3 is 14 amino acids. V dropped 3 bases and J dropped 5; count of bases not matched to a gene: 4. The DNA for the CDR3 is TGTGCCAGCTCACCGGGACAGGGATTTGAGACCCAGTACTTC. Residues: CASSPGQGFETQYF.

The chain has TRBV28 and TRBJ1-2, with TRBD1 matching 8 bases. The J segment lost 8 bases and the V segment lost 6 bases, leaving 8 bases of the junction unmatched. CDR1 is MDHEN and CDR2 is SYDVKM in the germline V gene. The CDR3 is made up of 13 amino acids. CDR3 nucleotide sequence: TGTGCCAGCAGCGCGGTCAGGGGGCAGGGCTACACCTTC. Residues: CASSAVRGQGYTF.

The CDR3 DNA reads as TGTGCCAGCAGCGTGGGACAGGGGGGCGGGGAGCCCCAGCATTTT. Translation: CASSVGQGGGEPQHF. The V gene is TRBV9, the J gene TRBJ1-5; 11 bases align to TRBD1. The CDR3 consists of 15 residues. Germline CDR1 SGDLS, CDR2 YYNGEE. V shed 2 bases and J 8 bases; nucleotides not matched to a gene: 6.

The chain uses TRBV21-1 and TRBJ1-6; TRBD1, as called in the table, went unchecked against the DNA. TRBV21-1 is a recognized pseudogene. There are 18 residues in the CDR3. The CDR3 nucleotides are TGTGCCAGCAGCAAAGCACAGGGTTCGGGGTCCTATAATTCACCCCTCCACTTT. The encoded protein is CASSKAQGSGSYNSPLHF.

V usage is TRBV11-1 and J usage is TRBJ2-2, with TRBD1 matching 9 bases. V gave up 7 bases and J gave up 3 bases; unmatched junction bases: 6. The V gene's germline CDR1 is SGHAT and CDR2 FQDESV (reference sequence). The CDR3 length is 15 residues. CDR3 nucleotide sequence: TGTGCCAGCACCATGGACAGGGGTGACACCGGGGAGCTGTTTTTT. Translated: CASTMDRGDTGELFF.

V and J are TRBV30 and TRBJ1-5, with D possibly matching TRBD1 (5 bases). The CDR3 has 14 residues. V lost 2 bases and J 6 bases, leaving 14 bases between the germline ends. The V gene's germline CDR1 is GTSNPN and CDR2 SVGIG (reference sequence). CDR3 bases: TGTGCCTGGAGTCTGACAAGGGGTGGTCAGCCCCAGCATTTT. It specifies CAWSLTRGGQPQHF.

The V gene is TRBV25-1, the J gene TRBJ1-2, with a possible D match to TRBD1 (6 bases). CDR1 and CDR2 (germline): MGHDK, SYGVNS. The CDR3 sequence is 14 residues long. V gave up 4 bases and J gave up 1 base, with 10 bases separating them. The CDR3 is CASSAAGDNYGYTF. CDR3 nucleotide sequence: TGTGCCAGCAGTGCCGCAGGGGATAACTATGGCTACACCTTC.

The chain is built from TRBV13 and TRBJ2-7; maybe TRBD2 (6 bases). V was shortened by 5 bases and J by 0 bases, with 11 bases between the two germline ends. CDR1 and CDR2 from the germline V gene are PRHDT and FYEKMQ (reference sequence). The CDR3 runs to 14 residues. The CDR3, as DNA: TGTGCCAGCAGCCGGGGGAGGAGCTCCTACGAGCAGTACTTC. The encoded protein is CASSRGRSSYEQYF.

CDR3 nucleotides: TGTGCCAGCAGCGATAGGGGACAGCCCTACGAGCAGTACTTC. This encodes CASSDRGQPYEQYF. V gene TRBV5-6 combines with J gene TRBJ2-7, with TRBD1 matching over 7 bases. Germline lookup yields CDR1 SGHDT and CDR2 YYEEEE. The length of the CDR3 is 14 residues. Trimming cost V 4 bases and J 2 bases; bases outside gene matches: 6.

CDR3: CASSKGTRSPLHF. The CDR3 nucleotides read TGTGCCAGCAGCAAAGGAACTCGGTCACCCCTCCACTTT. The chain is built from TRBV21-1 and TRBJ1-6. TRBV21-1 counts as a pseudogene. This CDR3 is 13 amino acids long.

This clone was recorded a few times. The CDR3 bases are TGTGCCAGCTCCGGAGAGGTCCCCACTGAAGCTTTCTTT. This sequence encodes CASSGEVPTEAFF. V usage is TRBV18 and J usage is TRBJ1-1; D gene uncertain. Germline CDR1 KGHSH, CDR2 LQKENI. V was pared by 6 bases and J by 4 bases, with 12 bases between. The CDR3 has 13 amino acids. Combining the CDR3 with reference TRBV18 and TRBJ1-1 gives the whole variable domain NAGVMQNPRHLVRRRGQEARLRCSPMKGHSHVYWYRQLPEEGLKFMVYLQKENIIDESGMPKERFSAEFPKEGPSILRIQQVVRGDSAAYFCASSGEVPTEAFFGQGTRLTVV.